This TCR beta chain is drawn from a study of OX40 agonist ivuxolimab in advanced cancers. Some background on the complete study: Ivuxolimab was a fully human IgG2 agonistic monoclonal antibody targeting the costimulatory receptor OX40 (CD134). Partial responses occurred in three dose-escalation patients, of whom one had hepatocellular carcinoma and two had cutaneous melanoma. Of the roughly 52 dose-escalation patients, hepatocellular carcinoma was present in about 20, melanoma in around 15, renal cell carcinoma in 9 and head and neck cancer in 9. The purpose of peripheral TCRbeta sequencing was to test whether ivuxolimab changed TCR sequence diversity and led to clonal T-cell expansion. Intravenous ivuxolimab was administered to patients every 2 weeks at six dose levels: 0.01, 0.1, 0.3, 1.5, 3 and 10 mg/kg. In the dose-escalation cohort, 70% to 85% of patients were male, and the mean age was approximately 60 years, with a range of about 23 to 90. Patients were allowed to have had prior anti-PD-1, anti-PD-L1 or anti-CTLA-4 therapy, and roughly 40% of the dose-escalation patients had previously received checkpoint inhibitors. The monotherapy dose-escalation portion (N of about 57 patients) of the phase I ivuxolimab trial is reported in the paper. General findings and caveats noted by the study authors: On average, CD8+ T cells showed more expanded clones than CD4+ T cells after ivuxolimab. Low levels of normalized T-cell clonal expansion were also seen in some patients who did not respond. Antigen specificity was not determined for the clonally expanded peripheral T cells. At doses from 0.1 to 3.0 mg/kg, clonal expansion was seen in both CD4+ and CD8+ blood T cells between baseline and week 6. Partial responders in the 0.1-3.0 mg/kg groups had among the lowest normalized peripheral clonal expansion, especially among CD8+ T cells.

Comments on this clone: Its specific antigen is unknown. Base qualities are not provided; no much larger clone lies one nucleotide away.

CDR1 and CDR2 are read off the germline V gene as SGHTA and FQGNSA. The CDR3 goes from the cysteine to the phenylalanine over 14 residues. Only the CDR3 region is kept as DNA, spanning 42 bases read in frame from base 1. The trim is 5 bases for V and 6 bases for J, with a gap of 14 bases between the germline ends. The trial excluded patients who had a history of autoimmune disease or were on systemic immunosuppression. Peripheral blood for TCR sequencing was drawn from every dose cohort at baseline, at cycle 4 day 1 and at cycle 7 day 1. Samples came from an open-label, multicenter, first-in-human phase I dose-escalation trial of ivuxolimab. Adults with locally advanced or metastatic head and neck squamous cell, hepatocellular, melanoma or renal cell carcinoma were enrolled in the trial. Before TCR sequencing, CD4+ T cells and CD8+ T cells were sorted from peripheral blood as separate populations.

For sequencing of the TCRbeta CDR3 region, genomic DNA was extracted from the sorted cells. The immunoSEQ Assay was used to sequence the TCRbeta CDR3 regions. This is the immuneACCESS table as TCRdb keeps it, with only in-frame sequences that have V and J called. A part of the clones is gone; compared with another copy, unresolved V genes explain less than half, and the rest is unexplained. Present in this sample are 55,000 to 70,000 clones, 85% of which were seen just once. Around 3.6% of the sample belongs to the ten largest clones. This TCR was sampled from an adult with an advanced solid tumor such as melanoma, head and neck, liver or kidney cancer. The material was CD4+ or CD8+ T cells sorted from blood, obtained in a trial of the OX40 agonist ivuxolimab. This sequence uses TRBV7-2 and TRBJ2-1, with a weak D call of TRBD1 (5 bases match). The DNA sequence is TGTGCCAGCAGCCGCCCGACAGTTTCCAATGAGCAGTTCTTC. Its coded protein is CASSRPTVSNEQFF.